This TCR beta chain was sequenced during a study of OX40 agonist ivuxolimab in advanced cancers. Germline loops: CDR1 ENHRY, CDR2 SYGVKD. V was cut by 6 bases and J by 1 base, with 11 bases left in between. The CDR3 contains 14 residues. The table came from immunoSEQ multiplex PCR; TCRdb's copy has only in-frame clones and leaves some out. Of more than 75,000 clones detected, about 86% appear once; the ten largest clones hold approximately 6.3%. The chain has TRBV10-3 and TRBJ2-3; D gene unclear. This sequence originates from an adult with an advanced solid tumor such as melanoma, head and neck, liver or kidney cancer. The sample consisted of CD4+ or CD8+ T cells sorted from blood, taken in a trial of the OX40 agonist ivuxolimab. CDR3 loop: CAISKEGRTDTQYF. The CDR3 nucleotides are TGTGCCATCAGCAAGGAAGGACGCACAGATACGCAGTATTTT.